The present T cell receptor beta chain was sequenced within a study of technical replicates of blood from a handful of donors. Trimming left V 5 bases short and J 2 bases short, with 15 bases between. The germline V gene encodes CDR1 SGHTA and CDR2 FQGNSA. The CDR3 runs 16 residues. Measured with immunoSEQ multiplex PCR; TCRdb has only the in-frame clones, and not every one. The data hold about 76,000 clones, with 85% to 95% observed a single time. The chain uses TRBV7-2 and TRBJ1-4; a possible D gene is TRBD1 (6 bases). Sequencing input: T cells isolated from PBMCs. This receptor was identified in a human donor in good health. The CDR3 coding sequence is TGTGCCAGCAGCCCGACCAGGGACACGACTAATGAAAAACTGTTTTTT. Residues: CASSPTRDTTNEKLFF. The full variable domain, with the rest looked up from reference TRBV7-2 and TRBJ1-4, is GAGVSQSPSNKVTEKGKDVELRCDPISGHTALYWYRQSLGQGLEFLIYFQGNSAPDKSGLPSDRFSAERTGGSVSTLTIQRTQQEDSAVYLCASSPTRDTTNEKLFFGSGTQLSVL.